Reported below is one T cell receptor beta chain. Its antigen is not identified. Germline CDR1 reads DFQATT; CDR2 reads SNEGSKA (reference sequence). V was trimmed by 2 bases and J by 8 bases, leaving 7 bases between them. The CDR3 covers 11 residues. Assay used: immunoSEQ multiplex PCR; TCRdb lists only in-frame clones, some missing. The sample includes tens of thousands of clones, around 86% of them seen just once. The sample belongs to a study of OX40 agonist ivuxolimab in advanced cancers. Study-level information: The patients got ivuxolimab, which is an agonistic anti-OX40 (CD134) antibody. Treatment received earlier with anti-PD-1, anti-PD-L1 or anti-CTLA-4 agents was allowed, and roughly 40% had some. Patients in dose escalation had liver, melanoma, kidney or head and neck cancers. Notes on the study in general: Low normalized T-cell clonal expansion was additionally recorded for some nonresponders.

This sequence joins TRBV20-1 and TRBJ2-1, with D uncertain. The sequence was obtained from an adult with an advanced solid tumor such as melanoma, head and neck, liver or kidney cancer. Specimen: CD4+ or CD8+ T cells sorted from blood, collected in a trial of the OX40 agonist ivuxolimab. CDR3 sequence reads: CSARKLDEQFF. DNA for the CDR3: TGCAGTGCTAGAAAGTTAGATGAGCAGTTCTTC.